The present entry profiles one T cell receptor beta chain with its context. V lost 7 bases and J 5 bases, leaving 14 bases between the germline ends. The V gene's germline CDR1 is MNHEY and CDR2 SMNVEV (reference sequence). CDR3 length: 13 amino acids. The data originate from a study of shared clonotypes between healthy human individuals. CD45RO-negative, CCR7-positively selected cells formed the naive CD8 fraction, excluding terminally differentiated effector memory CD45RA+ cells. Assay: immunoSEQ multiplex PCR; the TCRdb copy retains only in-frame clones and omits some. Of fewer than 850,000 clones in the sample, 96% are singletons; the top ten hold roughly 0.23%.

The chain joins TRBV27 to TRBJ1-1; weak D call: TRBD1 (5 bases). The receptor comes from a man aged 30-40 years in good health. Sequencing was performed on naive CD8+ T cells sorted from blood. The DNA of the CDR3 is TGTGCCAGCAAGTGGGGGGGTGGTACTGAAGCTTTCTTT. This gives the protein CASKWGGGTEAFF.